One sample yielded the 24 T cell receptor beta chains listed below, sequenced in a study of T cell responses to AZD1222 COVID-19 vaccine. TCRdb's copy holds only in-frame clones and misses some; the assay was immunoSEQ multiplex PCR. The sample yields about 86,000 clones, about 91% seen once. Sequenced here: peripheral blood, sampled on day 0 of MenACWY control vaccination. These receptors were collected from an adult in good health.

This chain uses TRBV12-3 or TRBV12-4 with TRBJ2-1; D is unresolved. The CDR3 totals 11 residues. V lost 6 bases to trimming and J lost 0 bases, with 0 bases between them. CDR3 coding DNA: TGTGCCAGCAGCTCCTACAATGAGCAGTTCTTC. As protein: CASSSYNEQFF.

V gene TRBV30 combines with J gene TRBJ1-1; D uncertain. Per germline, CDR1 GTSNPN and CDR2 SVGIG (reference sequence). Trimming shortened V by 2 bases and J by 4 bases, and 17 bases separated the two germline ends. The CDR3 has 15 residues. The CDR3 protein is CAWSRLGVGSTEAFF. For the CDR3, the DNA is TGTGCCTGGAGTCGACTCGGGGTGGGAAGCACTGAAGCTTTCTTT.

J is TRBJ1-5 and V is TRBV15; no clear D gene. CDR1 is LNHNV and CDR2 is YYDKDF in the germline V gene (reference sequence). The germline V and J ends were trimmed by 3 bases and 4 bases, with 4 bases remaining between them. This CDR3 is built from 12 residues. CDR3 in DNA: TGTGCCACCAGCAGGGGGAATCAGCCCCAGCATTTT. Protein: CATSRGNQPQHF. Variable domain in full (rest from reference TRBV15 and TRBJ1-5): DAMVIQNPRYQVTQFGKPVTLSCSQTLNHNVMYWYQQKSSQAPKLLFHYYDKDFNNEADTPDNFQSRRPNTSFCFLDIRSPGLGDTAMYLCATSRGNQPQHFGDGTRLSIL.

CDR3 bases: TGTGCCAGCAGCTTAGAAGAGGCCGGCGAGCAGTACTTC. Translated, it gives CASSLEEAGEQYF. This chain joins TRBV7-6 and TRBJ2-7; D ambiguous. Germline V gene sequence: CDR1 SGHVS, CDR2 FNYEAQ. The V gene lost 1 base and the J gene lost 6 bases, with 10 bases spanning the gap. The CDR3 contains 13 residues.

This chain uses TRBV9 with TRBJ2-2, with D perhaps TRBD1 (6 bases). The V end was cut by 1 base, the J end by 1 base, with 11 bases between. The CDR3 has 16 amino acids. In germline, CDR1 is SGDLS, CDR2 YYNGEE. The CDR3 sequence is CASSVSPGQNTGELFF. As DNA, the CDR3 is TGTGCCAGCAGCGTATCGCCGGGACAGAACACCGGGGAGCTGTTTTTT.

CDR3 DNA: TGTGCCAGCAGTCCCACTGACGGCATGGAGACCCAGTACTTC. It specifies CASSPTDGMETQYF. V usage is TRBV28 and J usage is TRBJ2-5; D ambiguous. The CDR3 is made up of 14 amino acids. Trimming pared 5 bases from V and 5 bases from J, leaving 15 bases between. Germline CDR1 and CDR2: MDHEN and SYDVKM.

This sequence joins TRBV5-1 and TRBJ1-1; no clear D gene. Trimming removed 0 bases at V and 1 base at J, with 4 bases between. The CDR3 contains 13 residues. Germline V lookup: CDR1 SGHRS, CDR2 YFSETQ. In nucleotides, the CDR3 is TGCGCCAGCAGCTTGGGGTGGAACACTGAAGCTTTCTTT. Amino acid sequence: CASSLGWNTEAFF.

This clone was seen only once. The rearrangement joins TRBV5-1 to TRBJ2-5, with D tentatively TRBD2 (5 bases). This CDR3 contains 14 residues. From germline, CDR1 is SGHRS and CDR2 YFSETQ. Trimming pared 2 bases from V and 4 bases from J, leaving 12 bases between. CDR3 amino acids: CASSFGPGGETQYF. CDR3 DNA: TGCGCCAGCAGCTTTGGGCCCGGAGGAGAGACCCAGTACTTC. Using reference TRBV5-1 and TRBJ2-5 for the parts outside the CDR3, the full variable domain is KAGVTQTPRYLIKTRGQQVTLSCSPISGHRSVSWYQQTPGQGLQFLFEYFSETQRNKGNFPGRFSGRQFSNSRSEMNVSTLELGDSALYLCASSFGPGGETQYFGPGTRLLVL.

In its sample, this clone was seen once. As DNA, the CDR3 is TGTGCCAGCAGCCTAGCAGGGTCGAGGGAAGCTTTCTTT. Translation gives CASSLAGSREAFF. The genes are TRBV5-4 and TRBJ1-1; weak D call: TRBD1 (5 bases). V was trimmed by 4 bases and J by 8 bases, leaving 15 bases between them. The V gene's germline CDR1 is SGHNT and CDR2 YYREEE (reference sequence). The CDR3 totals 13 residues.

The chain joins TRBV4-1 to TRBJ2-5; 12 nucleotides line up with TRBD2. CDR1 is MGHRA, CDR2 YSYEKL, per germline. The CDR3 runs to 18 residues. J gave up 5 bases and V 1 base, and 11 bases lay outside the gene matches. The CDR3 region has the DNA TGCGCCAGCAGCCAAGGGACTAGCGGGGTAAAGGGTTATGAGACCCAGTACTTC. This encodes CASSQGTSGVKGYETQYF.

This clone was counted a single time. V and J are TRBV12-3 or TRBV12-4 and TRBJ2-3; no clear D. The CDR3 has 11 residues. V was cut by 4 bases and J by 5 bases, with 4 bases left in between. For the CDR3, the DNA is TGTGCCAGCAGTTCCGGAGATACGCAGTATTTT. It specifies CASSSGDTQYF.

The rearrangement joins TRBV19 to TRBJ2-5; D not certain. V was cut by 2 bases and J by 4 bases, with 20 bases left in between. This CDR3 contains 17 residues. Germline V lookup: CDR1 LNHDA, CDR2 SQIVND (reference sequence). The CDR3 region has the DNA TGTGCCAGTAGTATAAACCCTCTAAAGAGTTATGGAGAGACCCAGTACTTC. Its protein is CASSINPLKSYGETQYF.

Here the CDR3 DNA reads TGTGCCAGTAGTATAGGACAGCCCATTTATGGCTACACCTTC. This sequence encodes CASSIGQPIYGYTF. The chain links TRBV19 to TRBJ1-2, with a possible D match to TRBD1 (5 bases). The CDR3 extends over 14 amino acids. Trimming pared 1 base from V and 5 bases from J, leaving 11 bases between. Germline loops: CDR1 LNHDA, CDR2 SQIVND (reference sequence).

V gene TRBV5-6 combines with J gene TRBJ1-2; 11 bases agree with TRBD1. The CDR3 is made up of 15 amino acids. J lost 4 bases, V lost 7 bases, and 9 bases had no gene match. Germline-derived CDR1 and CDR2 are SGHDT and YYEEEE. CDR3 bases: TGTGCCAGCGGCTGGACAGGGGGCGAGTTCTATGGCTACACCTTC. Translated, it gives CASGWTGGEFYGYTF.

This chain joins TRBV30 and TRBJ1-5; possible D gene TRBD1, 5 bases. Germline V CDR1 and CDR2: GTSNPN, SVGIG (reference sequence). Trimming shortened V by 0 bases and J by 3 bases, and 12 bases separated the two germline ends. CDR3 length: 15 amino acids. The CDR3 region is CAWSVQGRVNQPQHF. The CDR3 nucleotides are TGTGCCTGGAGTGTCCAGGGCAGGGTCAATCAGCCCCAGCATTTT.

The chain combines TRBV5-1 with TRBJ1-4, with TRBD1 matching 7 bases. The CDR3 sequence is 15 residues long. From germline, CDR1 is SGHRS and CDR2 YFSETQ. V was pared by 4 bases and J by 5 bases, with 8 bases of the junction left unmatched. As DNA, the CDR3 is TGCGCCAGCAGCAACGGGGACAGCAACAATGAAAAACTGTTTTTT. Translation: CASSNGDSNNEKLFF. Supplemented by reference TRBV5-1 and TRBJ1-4, the full variable domain reads KAGVTQTPRYLIKTRGQQVTLSCSPISGHRSVSWYQQTPGQGLQFLFEYFSETQRNKGNFPGRFSGRQFSNSRSEMNVSTLELGDSALYLCASSNGDSNNEKLFFGSGTQLSVL.

This clone has just one count. The chain has TRBV9 and TRBJ2-5, with D perhaps TRBD1 (5 bases). Germline loops: CDR1 SGDLS, CDR2 YYNGEE. CDR3 length: 14 residues. The ends were cut back, 0 bases at V and 4 bases at J, with 10 bases in the middle. The CDR3 DNA follows: TGTGCCAGCAGCGTAGAGGGGTTAAGAGAGACCCAGTACTTC. Protein product: CASSVEGLRETQYF.

This chain joins TRBV5-1 and TRBJ1-6, with 7 nucleotides matching TRBD1. The CDR3 has 16 residues. The junction had 13 bases not matched to a gene; V was cut back by 0 bases and J by 13 bases. Germline V CDR1 and CDR2: SGHRS, YFSETQ. In DNA, the CDR3 is TGCGCCAGCAGCTTGGACTCAGGGGGGGGCCAAGAGCCCCTCCACTTT. Its translation: CASSLDSGGGQEPLHF.

The chain employs TRBV7-3 and TRBJ2-3; 7 bases are a match to TRBD2. The length of the CDR3 is 15 residues. Germline CDR1 and CDR2: SGHTA and FQGTGA. V gave up 7 bases and J gave up 1 base; unmatched junction bases: 8. Here the CDR3 DNA reads TGTGCCAGCACCATGGTCGCGGGGGGCACAGATACGCAGTATTTT. This codes for CASTMVAGGTDTQYF.

The chain uses TRBV5-6 and TRBJ2-7; D is perhaps TRBD2 (6 bases). The CDR3 loop spans 14 amino acids. V was trimmed by 0 bases and J by 2 bases, leaving 9 bases between them. Germline V gene data show CDR1 as SGHDT and CDR2 as YYEEEE. The CDR3 sequence is CASSLVGRPYEQYF. Here the CDR3 DNA reads TGTGCCAGCAGCTTGGTGGGGAGGCCCTACGAGCAGTACTTC.

The chain joins TRBV4-2 to TRBJ2-7; 10 nucleotides line up with TRBD1. The CDR3 runs to 15 residues. Germline-derived CDR1 and CDR2 are LGHNA and YNFKEQ. With V trimmed by 2 bases and J by 5 bases, 6 bases remained unmatched. In DNA, the CDR3 is TGTGCCAGCAGCCAACCGGGACAGGGGAGCCACGAGCAGTACTTC. Amino acid sequence: CASSQPGQGSHEQYF.

The chain links TRBV2 to TRBJ1-1, with D maybe TRBD1 (5 bases). CDR1 is SNHLY, CDR2 FYNNEI, per germline. The CDR3 consists of 14 residues. Trimming shortened V by 2 bases and J by 4 bases, and 11 bases separated the two germline ends. The CDR3 here is CASSETFGATEAFF. The CDR3 DNA sequence: TGTGCCAGCAGTGAAACCTTCGGGGCCACTGAAGCTTTCTTT.

The rearrangement uses TRBV9 and TRBJ2-5, with 8 bases aligning to TRBD2. Germline V CDR1 and CDR2: SGDLS, YYNGEE. This CDR3 comprises 14 residues. Losses at the gene ends were 0 bases for V and 3 bases for J; bases not matched to a gene: 1. CDR3 sequence: CASSVVLAEETQYF. DNA for the CDR3: TGTGCCAGCAGCGTAGTACTAGCGGAAGAGACCCAGTACTTC.

V and J are TRBV19 and TRBJ1-6; 8 nucleotides match TRBD1. V lost 4 bases to trimming and J lost 9 bases; unmatched junction nucleotides: 5. This CDR3 is built from 14 residues. Germline V lookup: CDR1 LNHDA, CDR2 SQIVND (reference sequence). CDR3 nucleotide sequence: TGTGCCAGTAGTAGGACAGGGAGAGGTTCACCCCTCCACTTT. Encoded protein: CASSRTGRGSPLHF.